These T cell receptor beta chains were read from a single sample in a study of shared clonotypes between healthy human individuals. Assay used: immunoSEQ multiplex PCR; TCRdb lists only in-frame clones, some missing. The profile shows 1.5 million to 1.9 million clones, 95% to 99% of them singletons. The sample comprised naive CD4+ T cells sorted from blood. Receptors originate from a man in his thirties or forties in good health. Each CDR3 is given without its conserved first and last residue.

v_gene	j_gene	CDR3aa
TRBV5-4	TRBJ2-7	ASSLPPFYEQY
TRBV9	TRBJ2-7	ASSVTSASYEQY
TRBV28	TRBJ2-7	ASQGAQKAYEQY
TRBV11-2	TRBJ2-7	ASRPLRVSSYEQY
TRBV9	TRBJ2-7	ASSAAPQGVGYEQY
TRBV21-1	TRBJ2-1	ASSKGGGLGYNEQF
TRBV19	TRBJ2-1	ASSVGTNEQF
TRBV4-1	TRBJ2-3	ASSQGDRGPGTDTQY
TRBV28	TRBJ2-3	ASSSQSTDTQY
TRBV10-3	TRBJ2-3	AISEPRLAGEPDTQY
TRBV6-5	TRBJ2-5	ASTYRRGETQY
TRBV5-1	TRBJ2-1	ASSMQAHGDEQF
TRBV5-1	TRBJ2-5	ASSQVGETQY
TRBV11-1	TRBJ2-3	ASSYPGIHRTQY
TRBV7-6	TRBJ2-7	ASSFQASPPYEQY
TRBV28	TRBJ2-7	ASSLSGGSYEQY
TRBV4-3	TRBJ2-7	ASSHPDRGYEQY
TRBV27	TRBJ2-7	ASSLSGTGSSYEQY
TRBV18	TRBJ1-1	ASSPLGGPLTGTEAF
TRBV7-6	TRBJ2-3	ASSLLGGASTDTQY
TRBV9	TRBJ2-5	ASSVALGVGETQY
TRBV6-5	TRBJ1-2	ASSYSGGYGYT
TRBV11-3	TRBJ2-1	ASSLDEGTSGYNEQF
TRBV6-6	TRBJ1-1	ASSYDLQPLYTEAF
TRBV5-1	TRBJ1-2	ASSLGTRGQRYT
TRBV5-4	TRBJ2-1	ASSPGQGPNSYNEQF
TRBV7-9	TRBJ2-2	ASSLALGDTGELF
TRBV19	TRBJ2-7	ASAPGGYEQY
TRBV6-5	TRBJ2-7	ASRRGTPAYEQY